A single sample is the source of the 21 T cell receptor beta chains below, sequenced in a study of blood T cell repertoires in COVID-19. Data came from immunoSEQ multiplex PCR; TCRdb stores just in-frame clones and leaves some out. The sample shows 200,000 to 250,000 clones, around four fifths of them seen only once. The sample was peripheral blood. The receptor source for this set is a man aged 25 to 45 who had recovered from COVID-19.

V gene TRBV19 combines with J gene TRBJ2-5; weak D call: TRBD1 (6 bases). This CDR3 comprises 15 residues. The V gene lost 1 base and the J gene lost 5 bases, with 14 bases spanning the gap. CDR1 and CDR2 (germline): LNHDA, SQIVND (reference sequence). CDR3 sequence (DNA): TGTGCCAGTAGTATAGTCGGTGGGGGCGGGGAGACCCAGTACTTC. Translating it yields CASSIVGGGGETQYF.

This clone was detected once. This sequence joins TRBV28 and TRBJ1-2; possible D gene TRBD1, 6 bases. V lost 2 bases and J lost 4, with 8 bases in between. This CDR3 has 13 amino acids. Germline values: CDR1 MDHEN, CDR2 SYDVKM. The DNA of the CDR3 is TGTGCCAGCAGTTTACCCAGGGGCTATGGCTACACCTTC. Translating it yields CASSLPRGYGYTF.

J is TRBJ1-2 and V is TRBV27; 11 bases map to TRBD1. This CDR3 contains 13 residues. The germline CDR1 and CDR2 sequences are MNHEY and SMNVEV (reference sequence). Germline trimming cut 6 bases from V and 8 bases from J; bases unmatched to any gene: 5. CDR3 DNA sequence: TGTGCCAGCAGGATCGGGACAGGGGGAGGCTACACCTTC. Residues: CASRIGTGGGYTF.

Ten or more counts support this clone. The J gene is TRBJ1-1, the V gene TRBV15; no reliable D call. Germline CDR1 and CDR2: LNHNV and YYDKDF (reference sequence). V was shortened by 5 bases and J by 3 bases, with 16 bases between the two germline ends. The CDR3 sequence is 15 residues long. The CDR3 DNA sequence: TGTGCCACCAGCCGCCGGGCCGGGGTCGACACTGAAGCTTTCTTT. Amino acid sequence: CATSRRAGVDTEAFF.

This sequence joins TRBV5-1 and TRBJ2-5, with 9 bases aligning to TRBD2. The CDR3 runs 15 residues. V dropped 0 bases and J dropped 2; count of bases not matched to a gene: 2. Germline-derived CDR1 and CDR2 are SGHRS and YFSETQ. CDR3 loop: CASSLGGGGQETQYF. The CDR3 DNA sequence: TGCGCCAGCAGCTTGGGCGGGGGGGGTCAAGAGACCCAGTACTTC.

This clone was seen a single time. This sequence joins TRBV6-6 and TRBJ1-5, with 7 bases aligning to TRBD1. V trimming: 7 bases; J trimming: 7 bases; junction bases outside the gene matches: 10. The CDR3 covers 14 residues. Germline loops: CDR1 MNHNY, CDR2 SVGAGI (reference sequence). The CDR3 loop reads CASTVQGQAQPQHF. CDR3 nucleotides: TGTGCCAGCACTGTACAGGGGCAAGCCCAGCCCCAGCATTTT.

The sample holds one count of this clone. The rearrangement joins TRBV5-6 to TRBJ1-2; 7 bases fit TRBD1. V gave up 5 bases and J gave up 5 bases; unmatched junction bases: 3. This CDR3 region has 12 residues. Germline-derived CDR1 and CDR2 are SGHDT and YYEEEE. The CDR3 spells CASSSGGYGYTF. The DNA of the CDR3 is TGTGCCAGCAGTTCAGGGGGTTATGGCTACACCTTC.

This chain links TRBV6-5 with TRBJ1-1; weak D call: TRBD1 (6 bases). Germline lookup yields CDR1 MNHEY and CDR2 SVGAGI. V lost 5 bases to trimming and J lost 4 bases, with 11 bases between them. The CDR3 is 13 residues long. CDR3: CASSISDSTEAFF. CDR3 nucleotides: TGTGCCAGCAGTATCTCGGACAGCACTGAAGCTTTCTTT.

This chain uses TRBV10-3 with TRBJ1-6; D remains unclear. The CDR3 is 15 residues long. Germline V CDR1 and CDR2: ENHRY, SYGVKD. Trimming cost V 3 bases and J 0 bases, with 6 bases left between them. The CDR3, as DNA: TGTGCCATCAGTGACGGACTCTCCTATAATTCACCCCTCCACTTT. Protein: CAISDGLSYNSPLHF.

This chain links TRBV9 with TRBJ2-3; 7 bases line up with TRBD1. CDR3 length: 15 amino acids. V shed 3 bases and J 2 bases; nucleotides not matched to a gene: 6. Germline-derived CDR1 and CDR2 are SGDLS and YYNGEE. Here the CDR3 DNA reads TGTGCCAGCAGCGGAACAGGGGTCATCACAGATACGCAGTATTTT. Translated, it gives CASSGTGVITDTQYF.

The J gene is TRBJ2-7, the V gene TRBV5-1; D not certain. This CDR3 is 11 amino acids long. V lost 2 bases and J lost 4, with 4 bases in between. Germline values: CDR1 SGHRS, CDR2 YFSETQ. The CDR3 protein is CASSFMYEQYF. The CDR3 DNA is TGCGCCAGCAGCTTTATGTACGAGCAGTACTTC. The whole variable domain, filled in from reference TRBV5-1 and TRBJ2-7, reads KAGVTQTPRYLIKTRGQQVTLSCSPISGHRSVSWYQQTPGQGLQFLFEYFSETQRNKGNFPGRFSGRQFSNSRSEMNVSTLELGDSALYLCASSFMYEQYFGPGTRLTVT.

The chain recombines TRBV29-1 with TRBJ1-2; 8 bases match TRBD1. This CDR3 comprises 17 residues. The V gene end was trimmed by 4 bases and the J gene end by 4 bases; junction bases not matched to a gene: 17. CDR1 SQVTM and CDR2 ANQGSEA come from the germline V gene. CDR3: CSVGGGQDPTEFYGYTF. The CDR3 DNA follows: TGCAGCGTTGGGGGGGGACAGGACCCTACCGAATTCTATGGCTACACCTTC.

This chain connects TRBV19 to TRBJ1-1; D is possibly TRBD1 (5 bases). The CDR3 is 16 residues long. CDR1 and CDR2 (germline): LNHDA, SQIVND (reference sequence). V was clipped by 3 bases and J by 10 bases, with 24 bases between them. CDR3 sequence: CASSIWQGSPSIVAFF. As DNA, the CDR3 is TGTGCCAGTAGTATTTGGCAGGGCTCACCGTCCATTGTAGCTTTCTTT.

This sequence joins TRBV4-1 and TRBJ1-1; D not resolved. This CDR3 is 19 amino acids long. V was shortened by 4 bases and J by 1 base, with 25 bases between the two germline ends. In germline, CDR1 is MGHRA, CDR2 YSYEKL. For the CDR3, the DNA is TGCGCCAGCAGCCCTCCAATTATTCGGCGGGGATCCGGGAACACTGAAGCTTTCTTT. This sequence encodes CASSPPIIRRGSGNTEAFF.

The V gene is TRBV11-2, the J gene TRBJ1-4; 10 bases align to TRBD1. This CDR3 is built from 14 residues. The germline CDR1 and CDR2 sequences are SGHAT and FQNNGV. Trimming removed 3 bases from V and 8 bases from J; junction bases left unmatched: 3. For the CDR3, the DNA is TGTGCCAGCAGCTTGACAGGGGGCCGAGAAAAACTGTTTTTT. It yields the protein CASSLTGGREKLFF.

The chain recombines TRBV4-1 with TRBJ1-1; D unresolved. This CDR3 has 17 amino acids. CDR1 is MGHRA, CDR2 YSYEKL, per germline. Trimming left V 0 bases short and J 1 base short, with 15 bases between. DNA of the CDR3: TGCGCCAGCAGCCAAGATCCGGCCAGGCGGGGGAACACTGAAGCTTTCTTT. Translating it yields CASSQDPARRGNTEAFF.

V usage is TRBV11-2 and J usage is TRBJ1-1, with 9 bases lining up with TRBD1. With 5 bases clipped from V and 8 bases from J, the junction kept 15 bases outside the gene matches. The CDR3 runs 16 residues. Germline V lookup: CDR1 SGHAT, CDR2 FQNNGV. The CDR3 DNA is TGTGCCAGCAGCCAGGCGATTTTCCGGGACAGGGCAGAAGCTTTCTTT. It is translated as CASSQAIFRDRAEAFF.

This chain connects TRBV4-1 to TRBJ2-3; D possibly corresponds to TRBD2 (6 bases). V dropped 1 base and J dropped 4 bases, with 18 bases sitting between them. CDR1 and CDR2 (germline): MGHRA, YSYEKL. The CDR3 runs to 17 residues. Written as DNA, the CDR3 is TGCGCCAGCAGCCAAGTTGGCGGGGCCGGTTCCCCAGATACGCAGTATTTT. The encoded protein is CASSQVGGAGSPDTQYF.

In its sample, this clone was seen a few times. This CDR3 is CASSVRDGVAEAFF. The CDR3 coding sequence is TGTGCCAGCAGTGTCCGGGATGGGGTGGCTGAAGCTTTCTTT. V usage is TRBV2 and J usage is TRBJ1-1; D ambiguous. Looked up from germline, CDR1 is SNHLY and CDR2 is FYNNEI. V was pared by 4 bases and J by 6 bases, with 15 bases between. The CDR3 runs to 14 residues.

This chain uses TRBV11-2 with TRBJ2-3, with 8 bases identical to TRBD1. This CDR3 has 17 residues. V lost 4 bases to trimming and J lost 4 bases; unmatched junction nucleotides: 13. The V gene's germline CDR1 is SGHAT and CDR2 FQNNGV. For the CDR3, the DNA is TGTGCCAGCAGCTCGTTCAGGGGGCTCGGTCAGGCAGATACGCAGTATTTT. Amino acids: CASSSFRGLGQADTQYF.

The V call is TRBV11-2, the J call TRBJ2-7, with TRBD2 matching 8 bases. Germline lookup yields CDR1 SGHAT and CDR2 FQNNGV. The CDR3 sequence is 16 residues long. The ends lost 4 bases at V and 2 bases at J; junction bases unmatched: 10. CDR3 sequence: CASSSPGGAPAYEQYF. CDR3 nucleotides: TGTGCCAGCAGCTCGCCGGGGGGGGCCCCCGCCTACGAGCAGTACTTC.